The entry that follows covers one T cell receptor beta chain sequence. Someone took an approximately 2.6 ml blood sample from each of the donors. It was from whole blood, with no T cell sorting, that total RNA was isolated. These data come from a study of monozygotic twins with inflammatory bowel disease. This CDR3 comprises 15 residues. Germline CDR1 and CDR2: SGHTA and FQGTGA. From 3,500 to 4,500 ng of total RNA, each TCR library was prepared. TCRdb re-called the 5' RACE reads and gives one entry per CDR3 protein, without DNA. The sample has roughly 160,000 distinct CDR3 sequences; the top ten hold about 2.4%.

This TCR came from a human donor with ulcerative colitis or Crohn's disease, or a healthy co-twin of an affected twin (not recorded which). The chain combines TRBV7-3 with TRBJ2-3; TCRdb proposes TRBD1, but this gene call is untestable without DNA. The sequenced sample was blood. Here the CDR3 reads CASSLRGVYTDTQYF. The full variable domain, with the rest looked up from reference TRBV7-3 and TRBJ2-3, is GAGVSQTPSNKVTEKGKYVELRCDPISGHTALYWYRQSLGQGPEFLIYFQGTGAADDSGLPNDRFFAVRPEGSVSTLKIQRTERGDSAVYLCASSLRGVYTDTQYFGPGTRLTVL.